Below, 7 T cell receptor beta chains from the same sample are listed, as sequenced in a study of PD-1 blockade in mismatch repair-deficient tumors. The repertoire was sequenced with immunoSEQ multiplex PCR; TCRdb's copy has only in-frame clones and lacks some. The repertoire holds some 84,000 clones, 81% seen once, with roughly 2.8% in the top ten. Source: peripheral blood, taken 12 weeks after starting pembrolizumab. These receptors were taken from an adult with mismatch repair-deficient cancer.

The chain employs TRBV5-6 and TRBJ1-3; tentative D call: TRBD1 (5 bases). From germline, CDR1 is SGHDT and CDR2 YYEEEE. CDR3 length: 15 residues. Trimming removed 2 bases at V and 0 bases at J, with 9 bases between. CDR3 in DNA: TGTGCCAGCAGCTTCTTTGGGGGCTCTGGAAACACCATATATTTT. This codes for CASSFFGGSGNTIYF.

The V call is TRBV19, the J call TRBJ1-2; 7 bases match TRBD1. With 4 bases clipped from V and 8 bases from J, the junction kept 10 bases outside the gene matches. The CDR3 loop spans 14 amino acids. Germline values: CDR1 LNHDA, CDR2 SQIVND (reference sequence). The DNA for the CDR3 is TGTGCCAGTAGTAGGGACAGCCTAACCCGGGGCTACACCTTC. Its protein product is CASSRDSLTRGYTF.

The chain couples TRBV7-2 to TRBJ2-1; D is uncertain. The CDR3 consists of 13 residues. Per germline, CDR1 SGHTA and CDR2 FQGNSA. Trimming pared 2 bases from V and 4 bases from J, leaving 6 bases between. The CDR3 loop is CASSLNDYNEQFF. The CDR3 DNA sequence: TGTGCCAGCAGCTTAAACGATTACAATGAGCAGTTCTTC.

The V and J genes are TRBV5-1 and TRBJ2-3; TRBD2 might be the D (5 bases). The CDR3 is 14 residues long. Looked up from germline, CDR1 is SGHRS and CDR2 is YFSETQ. V was clipped by 4 bases and J by 0 bases, with 9 bases between them. The CDR3 loop is CASSRSGSTDTQYF. The CDR3 nucleotides read TGCGCCAGCAGCCGGAGCGGAAGCACAGATACGCAGTATTTT.

V gene TRBV27 combines with J gene TRBJ1-5; D is unclear. The CDR3 has 15 residues. Germline assignment: CDR1 MNHEY and CDR2 SMNVEV (reference sequence). V was trimmed by 1 base and J by 3 bases, leaving 10 bases between them. This CDR3 reads CASSLWGVPNQPQHF. The CDR3 DNA is TGTGCCAGCAGTTTATGGGGAGTCCCCAATCAGCCCCAGCATTTT.

J is TRBJ2-3 and V is TRBV11-2; TRBD2 aligns across 10 bases. This CDR3 comprises 17 residues. The J segment lost 2 bases and the V segment lost 3 bases, leaving 8 bases of the junction unmatched. The germline V gene has CDR1 SGHAT and CDR2 FQNNGV. CDR3 DNA: TGTGCCAGCAGCTTGGGGGCTAGCGGGAGTGTCACAGATACGCAGTATTTT. Translation gives CASSLGASGSVTDTQYF.

CDR3 in amino acids: CASSGQQGAGDEQFF. DNA of the CDR3: TGTGCCAGCAGCGGACAACAGGGGGCTGGGGATGAGCAGTTCTTC. This sequence joins TRBV7-9 and TRBJ2-1; TRBD1 agrees at 9 bases. Germline CDR1 is SEHNR and CDR2 is FQNEAQ (reference sequence). The ends lost 5 bases at V and 8 bases at J; junction bases unmatched: 10. This CDR3 has 15 amino acids.